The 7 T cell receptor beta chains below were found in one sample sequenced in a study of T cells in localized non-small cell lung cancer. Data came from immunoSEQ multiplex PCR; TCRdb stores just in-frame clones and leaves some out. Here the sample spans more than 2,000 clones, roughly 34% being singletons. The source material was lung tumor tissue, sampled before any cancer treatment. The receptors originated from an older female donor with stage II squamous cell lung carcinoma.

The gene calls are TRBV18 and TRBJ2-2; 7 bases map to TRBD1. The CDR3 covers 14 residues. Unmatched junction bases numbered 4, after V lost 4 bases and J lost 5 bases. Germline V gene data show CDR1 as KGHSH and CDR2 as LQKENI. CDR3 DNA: TGTGCCAGCTCACAGGGGGCGAGGACCGGGGAGCTGTTTTTT. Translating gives CASSQGARTGELFF.

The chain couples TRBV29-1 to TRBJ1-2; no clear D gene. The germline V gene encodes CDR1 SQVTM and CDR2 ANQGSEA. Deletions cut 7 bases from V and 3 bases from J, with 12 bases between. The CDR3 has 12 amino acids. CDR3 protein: CSAPEGDYGYTF. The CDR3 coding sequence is TGCAGCGCCCCGGAAGGTGACTATGGCTACACCTTC.

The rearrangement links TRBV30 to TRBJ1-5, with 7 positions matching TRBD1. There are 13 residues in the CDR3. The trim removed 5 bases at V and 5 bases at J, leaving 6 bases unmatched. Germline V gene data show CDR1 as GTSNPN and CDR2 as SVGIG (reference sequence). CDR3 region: CAWQTGLHQPQHF. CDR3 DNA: TGTGCCTGGCAGACAGGGCTGCATCAGCCCCAGCATTTT.

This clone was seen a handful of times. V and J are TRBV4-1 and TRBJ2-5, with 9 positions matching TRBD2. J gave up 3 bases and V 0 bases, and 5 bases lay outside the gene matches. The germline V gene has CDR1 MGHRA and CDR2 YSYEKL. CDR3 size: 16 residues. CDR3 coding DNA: TGCGCCAGCAGCCAAGAGAGCGGGGGGATAAAAGAGACCCAGTACTTC. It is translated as CASSQESGGIKETQYF.

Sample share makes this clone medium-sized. The CDR3 sequence is CASSVRTGGPETQYF. In DNA, the CDR3 is TGTGCCAGCAGCGTCCGGACGGGGGGGCCGGAGACCCAGTACTTC. The V and J genes are TRBV11-3 and TRBJ2-5, with 8 bases aligning to TRBD2. J gave up 5 bases and V 5 bases, and 10 bases lay outside the gene matches. The germline V gene encodes CDR1 SGHNT and CDR2 YENEEA. The CDR3 totals 15 residues.

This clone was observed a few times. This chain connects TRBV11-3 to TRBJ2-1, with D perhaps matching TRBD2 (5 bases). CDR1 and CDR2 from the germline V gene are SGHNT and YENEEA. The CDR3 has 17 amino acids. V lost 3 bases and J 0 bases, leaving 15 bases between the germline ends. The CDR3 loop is CASSFGGTRGSYNEQFF. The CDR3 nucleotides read TGTGCCAGCAGCTTCGGAGGAACAAGAGGCTCCTACAATGAGCAGTTCTTC.

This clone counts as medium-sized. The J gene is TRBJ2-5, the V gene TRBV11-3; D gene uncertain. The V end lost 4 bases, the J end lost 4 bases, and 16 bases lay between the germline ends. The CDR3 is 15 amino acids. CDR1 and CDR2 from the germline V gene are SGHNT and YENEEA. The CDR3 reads CASSYGPPPVETQYF. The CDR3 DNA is TGTGCCAGCAGCTACGGGCCCCCACCGGTAGAGACCCAGTACTTC.